Below are 24 T cell receptor beta chains sequenced from a single sample in a study of cytomegalovirus exposure and HLA in healthy donors. The primer mix had 60 Vbeta and 13 Jbeta primers. Here immunoSEQ multiplex PCR was the method, and the copy in TCRdb shows in-frame clones only, minus some. Among about 72,000 clones listed, 65% to 80% were seen once. The sample consisted of PBMCs. Receptors originate from a man aged 40-49 years in good health and CMV-seropositive.

The chain recombines TRBV9 with TRBJ1-2, with TRBD1 as a possible D gene (6 bases). Trimming pared 4 bases from V and 8 bases from J, leaving 15 bases between. This CDR3 comprises 13 residues. Germline V gene lookup returns CDR1 SGDLS and CDR2 YYNGEE. The CDR3 loop reads CASSLGHREGYTF. The CDR3 DNA reads as TGTGCCAGCAGCTTGGGACACAGAGAAGGCTACACCTTC.

This clone was counted a few times. The chain is built from TRBV6-5 and TRBJ1-2; possibly TRBD1 for D (6 bases). The CDR3 loop spans 16 amino acids. Germline lookup yields CDR1 MNHEY and CDR2 SVGAGI. V was clipped by 3 bases and J by 4 bases, with 18 bases between them. The CDR3 nucleotides read TGTGCCAGCAGTTATGACTCAGGGGTAACTAGCTATGGCTACACCTTC. This gives the protein CASSYDSGVTSYGYTF.

This chain uses TRBV4-1 with TRBJ1-1; D not certain. The CDR3 covers 13 residues. Germline V lookup: CDR1 MGHRA, CDR2 YSYEKL. The V end was cut by 0 bases, the J end by 7 bases, with 9 bases between. CDR3 amino acids: CASSQDHAGEAFF. As DNA, the CDR3 is TGCGCCAGCAGCCAAGACCACGCGGGTGAAGCTTTCTTT.

The chain is built from TRBV28 and TRBJ2-7; possibly TRBD1 for D (5 bases). From germline, CDR1 is MDHEN and CDR2 SYDVKM. Trimming removed 0 bases from V and 1 base from J, with 7 bases in between. CDR3 length equals 14 residues. The CDR3 sequence: CASSLWGPSYEQYF. CDR3 nucleotides: TGTGCCAGCAGTTTATGGGGGCCTTCCTACGAGCAGTACTTC.

This sequence joins TRBV2 and TRBJ2-5, with D perhaps matching TRBD2 (5 bases). CDR1 and CDR2 (germline): SNHLY, FYNNEI. This CDR3 is 16 amino acids long. The V gene lost 4 bases and the J gene lost 5 bases, with 20 bases spanning the gap. CDR3 bases: TGTGCCAGCAGTGGGGTTTTGGCAGGCCGAGGGGAGACCCAGTACTTC. It is translated as CASSGVLAGRGETQYF.

The chain uses TRBV5-1 and TRBJ2-5, with 14 bases identical to TRBD2. CDR3 length: 16 residues. CDR1 is SGHRS, CDR2 YFSETQ, per germline. The ends lost 4 bases at V and 6 bases at J; junction bases unmatched: 8. The CDR3 DNA reads as TGCGCCAGCAGCCTACGACTAGCGGGGGGGCAAAAGACCCAGTACTTC. It codes for CASSLRLAGGQKTQYF.

This chain connects TRBV28 to TRBJ2-2; the match to TRBD1 covers 7 bases. Germline CDR1 reads MDHEN; CDR2 reads SYDVKM. The CDR3 runs 15 residues. V shed 5 bases, J shed 1 base, and the junction held 4 bases outside the gene matches. CDR3 region: CASSPRTGNTGELFF. CDR3 nucleotides: TGTGCCAGCAGTCCGAGGACAGGGAACACCGGGGAGCTGTTTTTT.

Details on this clone: One end of the junction does not line up with germline, which may come from a read error. This chain uses TRBV28 with TRBJ1-4; D remains unclear. The CDR3 is made up of 15 amino acids. CDR1 and CDR2 (germline): MDHEN, SYDVKM. CDR3 sequence (DNA): TGTGCCAGCAGTTTATTCCGGGGAGAAAATGAAAAACTGCTTTTT. As protein: CASSLFRGENEKLLF. Together with reference TRBV28 and TRBJ1-4, the CDR3 gives the full variable domain: DVKVTQSSRYLVKRTGEKVFLECVQDMDHENMFWYRQDPGLGLRLIYFSYDVKMKEKGDIPEGYSVSREKKERFSLILESASTNQTSMYLCASSLFRGENEKLLFGSGTQLSVL.

This sequence joins TRBV11-2 and TRBJ1-5; D perhaps matches TRBD1 (5 bases). V dropped 0 bases and J dropped 5 bases, with 5 bases sitting between them. The CDR3 sequence is 13 residues long. CDR1 is SGHAT, CDR2 FQNNGV, per germline. CDR3 loop: CASSLDRDQPQHF. The CDR3 DNA is TGTGCCAGCAGCTTAGACAGGGATCAGCCCCAGCATTTT.

The rearrangement links TRBV2 to TRBJ1-4, with TRBD1 identical over 7 bases. The CDR3 extends over 14 amino acids. Germline V lookup: CDR1 SNHLY, CDR2 FYNNEI. The ends lost 4 bases at V and 14 bases at J; junction bases unmatched: 13. The CDR3 nucleotides are TGTGCCAGCAGTGCCCGACAGGGCCGGGCAAGTCTGTTTTTT. Translating gives CASSARQGRASLFF.

The V call is TRBV9, the J call TRBJ2-3, with D perhaps matching TRBD2 (5 bases). V gave up 2 bases and J gave up 4 bases, with 11 bases separating them. The V gene's germline CDR1 is SGDLS and CDR2 YYNGEE. This CDR3 comprises 14 residues. This CDR3 is CASSVGEFADTQYF. The CDR3 nucleotides read TGTGCCAGCAGCGTTGGGGAGTTTGCAGATACGCAGTATTTT.

The V and J genes are TRBV11-3 and TRBJ1-1, with TRBD1 identical over 9 bases. The CDR3 has 18 residues. With V trimmed by 0 bases and J by 1 base, 9 bases remained unmatched. The germline V gene has CDR1 SGHNT and CDR2 YENEEA. CDR3 nucleotides: TGTGCCAGCAGCTTAGAGGGTTCTTGGGGACAGGGGAACACTGAAGCTTTCTTT. It is translated as CASSLEGSWGQGNTEAFF.

The genes are TRBV5-1 and TRBJ1-6, with 7 bases aligning to TRBD1. J lost 9 bases, V lost 4 bases, and 7 bases had no gene match. Per germline, CDR1 SGHRS and CDR2 YFSETQ. The CDR3 has 14 amino acids. CDR3 in amino acids: CASSLSGGASPLHF. The CDR3 DNA reads TGCGCCAGCAGCCTTTCAGGGGGTGCTTCACCCCTCCACTTT.

This CDR3 is CASSPLQGAGETQYF. The DNA for the CDR3 is TGTGCCAGCAGCCCTCTCCAGGGGGCCGGGGAGACCCAGTACTTC. The J gene is TRBJ2-5, the V gene TRBV13; 8 bases line up with TRBD1. The V gene end was trimmed by 5 bases and the J gene end by 5 bases; junction bases not matched to a gene: 10. In germline, CDR1 is PRHDT, CDR2 FYEKMQ (reference sequence). This CDR3 region has 15 residues. The full variable domain, in which reference TRBV13 and TRBJ2-5 provide the parts outside the CDR3, is AAGVIQSPRHLIKEKRETATLKCYPIPRHDTVYWYQQGPGQDPQFLISFYEKMQSDKGSIPDRFSAQQFSDYHSELNMSSLELGDSALYFCASSPLQGAGETQYFGPGTRLLVL.

V gene TRBV5-8 combines with J gene TRBJ1-3; D is ambiguous. The CDR3 length is 13 residues. CDR1 and CDR2 (germline): SGHTS, YDEGEE. Trimming left V 3 bases short and J 5 bases short, with 9 bases between. The CDR3 sequence: CASSWGGRNTIYF. The CDR3 nucleotides read TGTGCCAGCAGCTGGGGAGGACGAAACACCATATATTTT.

The chain couples TRBV28 to TRBJ1-6; D is undetermined. Trimming removed 3 bases at V and 7 bases at J, with 10 bases between. The CDR3 is made up of 14 amino acids. The germline V gene has CDR1 MDHEN and CDR2 SYDVKM. The CDR3: CASSFYHLNSPLHF. The CDR3 DNA reads TGTGCCAGCAGTTTTTATCACCTAAATTCACCCCTCCACTTT.

The rearrangement uses TRBV5-6 and TRBJ2-7, with D possibly matching TRBD1 (6 bases). Germline V lookup: CDR1 SGHDT, CDR2 YYEEEE. Trimming took 3 bases from V and 6 from J, leaving 10 bases between them. The CDR3 totals 12 residues. The CDR3 is CASSWGRGEQYF. The CDR3 DNA sequence: TGTGCCAGCAGCTGGGGCAGGGGCGAGCAGTACTTC.

This clone was observed a few times. This chain joins TRBV2 and TRBJ1-5, with a possible D match to TRBD1 (5 bases). Per the germline V gene, CDR1 is SNHLY and CDR2 is FYNNEI. This CDR3 comprises 15 residues. With 3 bases removed from V and 5 bases from J, the gap between germline ends came to 14 bases. The CDR3 DNA reads TGTGCCAGCAGTGAGGAGGGTGGGGGGTATCAGCCCCAGCATTTT. It is translated as CASSEEGGGYQPQHF. Drawing the rest from reference TRBV2 and TRBJ1-5, the complete variable domain is EPEVTQTPSHQVTQMGQEVILRCVPISNHLYFYWYRQILGQKVEFLVSFYNNEISEKSEIFDDQFSVERPDGSNFTLKIRSTKLEDSAMYFCASSEEGGGYQPQHFGDGTRLSIL.

The chain recombines TRBV11-2 with TRBJ2-1; 10 bases map to TRBD2. The V and J ends lost 6 bases and 2 bases, in that order; junction bases with no gene match: 7. In germline, CDR1 is SGHAT, CDR2 FQNNGV. The CDR3 runs 16 residues. CDR3 sequence: CASRPIAGGPYNEQFF. DNA of the CDR3: TGTGCCAGCAGGCCTATAGCGGGGGGACCCTACAATGAGCAGTTCTTC.

The chain links TRBV7-9 to TRBJ2-4, with a weak D call TRBD1 (5 bases). Per germline, CDR1 SEHNR and CDR2 FQNEAQ (reference sequence). The CDR3 contains 16 residues. V shed 1 base and J shed 0 bases, with 10 bases lying between them. CDR3 region: CASSLEGNLAKNIQYF. The CDR3 coding sequence is TGTGCCAGCAGCTTAGAGGGGAACCTAGCCAAAAACATTCAGTACTTC. Variable domain in full (rest from reference TRBV7-9 and TRBJ2-4): DTGVSQNPRHKITKRGQNVTFRCDPISEHNRLYWYRQTLGQGPEFLTYFQNEAQLEKSRLLSDRFSAERPKGSFSTLEIQRTEQGDSAMYLCASSLEGNLAKNIQYFGAGTRLSVL.

In nucleotides, the CDR3 is TGTGCCAGCAGCTTAGCGGGGACTACCCTTGAGCAGTTCTTC. This gives the protein CASSLAGTTLEQFF. The chain recombines TRBV11-3 with TRBJ2-1; 7 positions agree with TRBD2. Per the germline V gene, CDR1 is SGHNT and CDR2 is YENEEA. The length of the CDR3 is 14 residues. V lost 1 base to trimming and J lost 9 bases; unmatched junction nucleotides: 6.

V is TRBV30 and J is TRBJ1-3; no definite D call. Between the trimmed V and J ends, which lost 0 bases and 2 bases, there was a span of 8 bases. Germline V CDR1 and CDR2: GTSNPN, SVGIG (reference sequence). The CDR3 spans 14 residues. This CDR3 reads CAWSVGRTGNTIYF. The CDR3 bases are TGTGCCTGGAGTGTAGGGAGAACTGGAAACACCATATATTTT.

The chain employs TRBV6-5 and TRBJ1-1, with unresolved D. Trimming left V 0 bases short and J 5 bases short, with 13 bases between. The germline V gene has CDR1 MNHEY and CDR2 SVGAGI. The CDR3 has 15 residues. CDR3 coding DNA: TGTGCCAGCAGTTACTCGACGGGAGCGGGAACTGAAGCTTTCTTT. Translated: CASSYSTGAGTEAFF.

The rearrangement uses TRBV11-2 and TRBJ2-2; 9 nucleotides line up with TRBD1. The V gene end was trimmed by 5 bases and the J gene end by 3 bases; junction bases not matched to a gene: 1. This CDR3 has 14 residues. Germline V lookup: CDR1 SGHAT, CDR2 FQNNGV. CDR3 sequence: CASSGTGYTGELFF. The CDR3 DNA reads as TGTGCCAGCAGCGGGACAGGGTACACCGGGGAGCTGTTTTTT.